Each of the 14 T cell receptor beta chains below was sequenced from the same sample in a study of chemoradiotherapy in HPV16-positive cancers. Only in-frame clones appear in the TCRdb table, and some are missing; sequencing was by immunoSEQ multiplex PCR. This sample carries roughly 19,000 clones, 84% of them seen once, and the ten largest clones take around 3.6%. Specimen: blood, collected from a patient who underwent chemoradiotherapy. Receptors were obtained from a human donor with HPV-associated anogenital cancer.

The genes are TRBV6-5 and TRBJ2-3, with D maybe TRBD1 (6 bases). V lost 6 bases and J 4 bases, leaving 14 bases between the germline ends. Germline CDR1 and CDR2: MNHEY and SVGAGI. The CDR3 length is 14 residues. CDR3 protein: CASRTMAGADTQYF. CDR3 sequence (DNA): TGTGCCAGCAGGACAATGGCAGGGGCAGATACGCAGTATTTT.

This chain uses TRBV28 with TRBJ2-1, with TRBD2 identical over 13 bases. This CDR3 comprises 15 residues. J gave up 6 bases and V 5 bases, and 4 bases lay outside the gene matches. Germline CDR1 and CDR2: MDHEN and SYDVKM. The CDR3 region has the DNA TGTGCCAGCAGTCAAACTAGCGGGGGGGTCAATGAGCAGTTCTTC. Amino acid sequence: CASSQTSGGVNEQFF.

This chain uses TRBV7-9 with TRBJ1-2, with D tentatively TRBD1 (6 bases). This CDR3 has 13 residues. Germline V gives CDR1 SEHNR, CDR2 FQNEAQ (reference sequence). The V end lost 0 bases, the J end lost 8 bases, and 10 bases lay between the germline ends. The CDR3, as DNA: TGTGCCAGCAGCTTAGCCGGGGGCGGGGGCTACACCTTC. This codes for CASSLAGGGGYTF.

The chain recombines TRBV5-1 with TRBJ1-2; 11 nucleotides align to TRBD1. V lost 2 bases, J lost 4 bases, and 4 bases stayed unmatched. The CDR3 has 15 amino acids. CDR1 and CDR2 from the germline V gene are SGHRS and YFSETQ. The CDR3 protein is CASSLGTGGSYGYTF. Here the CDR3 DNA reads TGCGCCAGCAGCTTAGGGACAGGGGGGTCCTATGGCTACACCTTC.

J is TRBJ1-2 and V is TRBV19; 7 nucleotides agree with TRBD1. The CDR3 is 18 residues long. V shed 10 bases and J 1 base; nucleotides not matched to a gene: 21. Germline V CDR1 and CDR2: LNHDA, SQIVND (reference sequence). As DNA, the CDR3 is TGTGCCACCCATGGCTCCCATATTCGGGGGACAGATAACTATGGCTACACCTTC. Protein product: CATHGSHIRGTDNYGYTF. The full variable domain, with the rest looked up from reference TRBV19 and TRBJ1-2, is DGGITQSPKYLFRKEGQNVTLSCEQNLNHDAMYWYRQDPGQGLRLIYYSQIVNDFQKGDIAEGYSVSREKKESFPLTVTSAQKNPTAFYLCATHGSHIRGTDNYGYTFGSGTRLTVV.

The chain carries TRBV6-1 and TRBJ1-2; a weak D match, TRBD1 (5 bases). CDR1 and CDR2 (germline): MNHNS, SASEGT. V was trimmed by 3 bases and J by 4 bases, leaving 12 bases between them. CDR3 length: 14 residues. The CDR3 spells CASSDPGKLYGYTF. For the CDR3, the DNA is TGTGCCAGCAGTGACCCAGGGAAACTCTATGGCTACACCTTC.

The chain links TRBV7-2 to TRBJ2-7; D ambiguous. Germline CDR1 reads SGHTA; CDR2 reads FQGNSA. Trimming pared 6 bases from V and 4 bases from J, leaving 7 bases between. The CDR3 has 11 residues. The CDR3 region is CASSSQYEQYF. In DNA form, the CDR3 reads TGTGCCAGCAGTTCACAGTACGAGCAGTACTTC. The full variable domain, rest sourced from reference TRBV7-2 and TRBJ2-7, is GAGVSQSPSNKVTEKGKDVELRCDPISGHTALYWYRQSLGQGLEFLIYFQGNSAPDKSGLPSDRFSAERTGGSVSTLTIQRTQQEDSAVYLCASSSQYEQYFGPGTRLTVT.

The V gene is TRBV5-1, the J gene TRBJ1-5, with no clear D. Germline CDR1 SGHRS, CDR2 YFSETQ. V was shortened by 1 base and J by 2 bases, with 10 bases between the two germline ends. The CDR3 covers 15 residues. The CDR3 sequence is CASSLFPGGNQPQHF. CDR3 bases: TGCGCCAGCAGCTTGTTCCCGGGCGGCAATCAGCCCCAGCATTTT.

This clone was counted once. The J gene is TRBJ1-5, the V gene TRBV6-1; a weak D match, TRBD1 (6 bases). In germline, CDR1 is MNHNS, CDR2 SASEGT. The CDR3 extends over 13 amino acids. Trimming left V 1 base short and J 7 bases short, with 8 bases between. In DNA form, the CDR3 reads TGTGCCAGCAGTGAAGACAGGGACCAGCCCCAGCATTTT. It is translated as CASSEDRDQPQHF.

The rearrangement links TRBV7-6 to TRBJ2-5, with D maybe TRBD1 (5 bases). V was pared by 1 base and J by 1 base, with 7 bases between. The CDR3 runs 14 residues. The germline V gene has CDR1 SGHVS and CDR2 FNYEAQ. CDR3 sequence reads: CASSLGQLQETQYF. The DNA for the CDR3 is TGTGCCAGCAGCTTAGGACAGCTCCAAGAGACCCAGTACTTC. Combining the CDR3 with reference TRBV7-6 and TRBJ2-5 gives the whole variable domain GAGVSQSPRYKVTKRGQDVALRCDPISGHVSLYWYRQALGQGPEFLTYFNYEAQQDKSGLPNDRFSAERPEGSISTLTIQRTEQRDSAMYRCASSLGQLQETQYFGPGTRLLVL.

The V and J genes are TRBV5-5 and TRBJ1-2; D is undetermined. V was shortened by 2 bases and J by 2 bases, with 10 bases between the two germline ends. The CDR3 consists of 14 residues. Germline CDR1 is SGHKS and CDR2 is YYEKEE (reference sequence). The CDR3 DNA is TGTGCCAGCAGCTTAAGGGCGGACAACTATGGCTACACCTTC. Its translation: CASSLRADNYGYTF.

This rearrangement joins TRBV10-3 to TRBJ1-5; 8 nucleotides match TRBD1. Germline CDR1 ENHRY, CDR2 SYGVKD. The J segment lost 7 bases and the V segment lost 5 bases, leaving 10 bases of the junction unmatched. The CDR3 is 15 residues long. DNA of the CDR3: TGTGCCATCAGTCAAGGGTCAGGGGGCGAACAGCCCCAGCATTTT. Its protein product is CAISQGSGGEQPQHF.

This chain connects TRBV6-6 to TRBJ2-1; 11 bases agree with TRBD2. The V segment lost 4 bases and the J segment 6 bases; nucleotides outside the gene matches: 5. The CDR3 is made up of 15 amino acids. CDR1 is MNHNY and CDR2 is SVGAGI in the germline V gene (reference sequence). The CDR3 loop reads CASSLTSGVGNEQFF. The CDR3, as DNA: TGTGCCAGCAGTTTGACTAGCGGGGTCGGCAATGAGCAGTTCTTC.

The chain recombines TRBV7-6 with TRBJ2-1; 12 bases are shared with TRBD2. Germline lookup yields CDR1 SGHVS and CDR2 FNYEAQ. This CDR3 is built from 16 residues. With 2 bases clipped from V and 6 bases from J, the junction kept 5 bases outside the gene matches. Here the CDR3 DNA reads TGTGCCAGCAGCTTATCGGTACTAGCGGGGGGCAATGAGCAGTTCTTC. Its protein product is CASSLSVLAGGNEQFF.